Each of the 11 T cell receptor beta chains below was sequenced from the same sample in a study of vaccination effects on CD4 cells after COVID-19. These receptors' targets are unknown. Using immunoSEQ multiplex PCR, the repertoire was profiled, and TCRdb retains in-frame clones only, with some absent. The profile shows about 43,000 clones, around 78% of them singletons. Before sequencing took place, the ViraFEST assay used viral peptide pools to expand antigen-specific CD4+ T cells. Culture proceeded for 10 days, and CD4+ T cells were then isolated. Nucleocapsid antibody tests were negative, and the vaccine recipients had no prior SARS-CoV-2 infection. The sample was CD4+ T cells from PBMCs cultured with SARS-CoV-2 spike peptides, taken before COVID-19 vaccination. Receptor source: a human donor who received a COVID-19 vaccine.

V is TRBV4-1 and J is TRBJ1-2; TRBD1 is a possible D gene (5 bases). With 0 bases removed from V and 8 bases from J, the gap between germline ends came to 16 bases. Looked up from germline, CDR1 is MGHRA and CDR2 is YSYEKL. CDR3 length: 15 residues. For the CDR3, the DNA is TGCGCCAGCAGCCAAGAATTTGCTGGGGCAAGGGGCTACACCTTC. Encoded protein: CASSQEFAGARGYTF.

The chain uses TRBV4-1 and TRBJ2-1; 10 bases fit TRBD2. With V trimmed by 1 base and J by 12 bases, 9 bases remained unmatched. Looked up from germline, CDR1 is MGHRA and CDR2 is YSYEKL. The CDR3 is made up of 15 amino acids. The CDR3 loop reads CASSQAWPGLARQFF. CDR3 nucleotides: TGCGCCAGCAGCCAAGCTTGGCCGGGACTAGCGCGGCAGTTCTTC.

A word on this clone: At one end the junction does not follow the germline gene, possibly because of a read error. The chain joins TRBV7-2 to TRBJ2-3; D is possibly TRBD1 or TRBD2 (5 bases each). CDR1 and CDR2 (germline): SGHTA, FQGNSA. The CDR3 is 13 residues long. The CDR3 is CASSLDREEGPLF. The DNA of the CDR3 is TGTGCCAGCAGCTTAGATAGGGAAGAGGGACCCCTTTTC. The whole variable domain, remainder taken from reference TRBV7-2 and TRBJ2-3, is GAGVSQSPSNKVTEKGKDVELRCDPISGHTALYWYRQSLGQGLEFLIYFQGNSAPDKSGLPSDRFSAERTGGSVSTLTIQRTQQEDSAVYLCASSLDREEGPLFGPGTRLTVL.

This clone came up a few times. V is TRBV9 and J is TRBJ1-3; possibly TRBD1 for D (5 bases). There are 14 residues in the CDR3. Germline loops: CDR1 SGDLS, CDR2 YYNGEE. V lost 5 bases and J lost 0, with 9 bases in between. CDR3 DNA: TGTGCCAGCAGTACAGGTAACTCTGGAAACACCATATATTTT. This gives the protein CASSTGNSGNTIYF.

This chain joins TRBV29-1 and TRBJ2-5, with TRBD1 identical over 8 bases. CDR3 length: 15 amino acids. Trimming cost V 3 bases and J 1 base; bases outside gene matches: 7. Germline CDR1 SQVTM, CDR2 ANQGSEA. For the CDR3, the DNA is TGCAGCGTTGAGAGGACAGGGTTTGGCCAAGAGACCCAGTACTTC. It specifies CSVERTGFGQETQYF. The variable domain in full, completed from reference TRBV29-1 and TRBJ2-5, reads SAVISQKPSRDICQRGTSLTIQCQVDSQVTMMFWYRQQPGQSLTLIATANQGSEATYESGFVIDKFPISRPNLTFSTLTVSNMSPEDSSIYLCSVERTGFGQETQYFGPGTRLLVL.

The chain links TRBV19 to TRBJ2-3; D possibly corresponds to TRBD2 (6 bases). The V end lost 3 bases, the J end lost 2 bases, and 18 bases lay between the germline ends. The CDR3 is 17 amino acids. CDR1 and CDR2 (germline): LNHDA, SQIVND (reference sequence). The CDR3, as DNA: TGTGCCAGTAGTATGGGCCCAGGCAGCGGGTTCACAGATACGCAGTATTTT. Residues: CASSMGPGSGFTDTQYF. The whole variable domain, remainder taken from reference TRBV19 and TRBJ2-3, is DGGITQSPKYLFRKEGQNVTLSCEQNLNHDAMYWYRQDPGQGLRLIYYSQIVNDFQKGDIAEGYSVSREKKESFPLTVTSAQKNPTAFYLCASSMGPGSGFTDTQYFGPGTRLTVL.

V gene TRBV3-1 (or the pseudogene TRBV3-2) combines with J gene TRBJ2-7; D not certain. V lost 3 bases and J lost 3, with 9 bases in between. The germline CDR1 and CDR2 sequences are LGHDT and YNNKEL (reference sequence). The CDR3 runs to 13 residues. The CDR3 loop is CASSHYGGYEQYV. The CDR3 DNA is TGTGCCAGCAGCCACTATGGCGGCTACGAGCAGTACGTC.

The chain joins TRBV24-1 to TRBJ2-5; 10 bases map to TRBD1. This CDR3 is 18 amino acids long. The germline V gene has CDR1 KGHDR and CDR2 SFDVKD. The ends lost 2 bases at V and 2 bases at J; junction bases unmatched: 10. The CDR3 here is CATSDSRYGQGGQETQYF. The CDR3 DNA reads TGTGCCACCAGTGATTCTCGCTACGGACAGGGGGGACAAGAGACCCAGTACTTC.

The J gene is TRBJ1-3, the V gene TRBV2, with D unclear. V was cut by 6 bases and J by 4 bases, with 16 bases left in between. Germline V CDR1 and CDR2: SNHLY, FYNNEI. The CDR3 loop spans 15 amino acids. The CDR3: CASSRAVGWGNTIYF. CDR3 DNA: TGTGCCAGCAGCCGCGCGGTAGGGTGGGGAAACACCATATATTTT.

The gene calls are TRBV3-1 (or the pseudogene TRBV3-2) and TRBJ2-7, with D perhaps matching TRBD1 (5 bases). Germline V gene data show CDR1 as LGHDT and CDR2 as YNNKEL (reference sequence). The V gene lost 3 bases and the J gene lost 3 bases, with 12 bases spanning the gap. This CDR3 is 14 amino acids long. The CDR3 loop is CASSQVFQGYEQYV. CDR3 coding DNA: TGTGCCAGCAGCCAGGTCTTCCAGGGCTACGAGCAGTACGTC.

The CDR3 spells CATSRAGLNIQYF. The DNA for the CDR3 is TGTGCCACCAGCAGAGCAGGACTAAACATTCAGTACTTC. The V and J genes are TRBV15 and TRBJ2-4, with D maybe TRBD2 (5 bases). The CDR3 sequence is 13 residues long. Trimming left V 1 base short and J 6 bases short, with 7 bases between. CDR1 and CDR2 (germline): LNHNV, YYDKDF (reference sequence).